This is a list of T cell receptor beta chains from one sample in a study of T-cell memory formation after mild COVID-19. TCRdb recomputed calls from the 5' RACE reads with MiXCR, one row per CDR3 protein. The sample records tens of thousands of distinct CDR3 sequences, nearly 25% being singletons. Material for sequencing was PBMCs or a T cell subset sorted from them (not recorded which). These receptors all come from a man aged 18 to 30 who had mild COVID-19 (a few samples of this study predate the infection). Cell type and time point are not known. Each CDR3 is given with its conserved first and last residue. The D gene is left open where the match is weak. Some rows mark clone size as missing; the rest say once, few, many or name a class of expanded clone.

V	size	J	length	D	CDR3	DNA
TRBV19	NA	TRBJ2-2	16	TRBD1	CASSSPGTGVSGELFF	TGTGCCAGTAGCTCTCCCGGGACAGGGGTCAGCGGGGAGCTGTTTTTT
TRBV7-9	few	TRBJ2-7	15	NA	CASSLLQLSSYEQYF	TGTGCCAGCAGCTTATTGCAGTTGAGCTCCTACGAGCAGTACTTC
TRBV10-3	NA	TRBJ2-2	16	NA	CAISTPGQTNTGELFF	TGTGCCATCAGTACACCGGGACAAACGAACACCGGGGAGCTGTTTTTT
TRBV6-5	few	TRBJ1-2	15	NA	CASSYSTLAGYGYTF	TGTGCCAGCAGTTACTCGACGCTAGCGGGCTATGGCTACACCTTC
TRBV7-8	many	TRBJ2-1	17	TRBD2	CASSPSGGTTSYNEQFF	TGTGCCAGCAGCCCTAGCGGGGGCACTACCTCCTACAATGAGCAGTTCTTC
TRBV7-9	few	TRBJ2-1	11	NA	CASSSINEQFF	TGTGCCAGCAGCTCAATCAATGAGCAGTTCTTC
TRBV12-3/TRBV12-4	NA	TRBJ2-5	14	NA	CASSLEIGTQTQYF	TGTGCCAGCAGTTTAGAAATAGGGACGCAGACCCAGTACTTC
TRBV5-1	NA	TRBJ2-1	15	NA	CASRKGLPRDNEQFF	TGCGCCAGCAGGAAGGGCCTCCCCCGGGACAATGAGCAGTTCTTC
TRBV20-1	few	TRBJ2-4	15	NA	CSAGDMTRAKNIQYF	TGCAGTGCTGGAGACATGACGAGGGCCAAAAACATTCAGTACTTC
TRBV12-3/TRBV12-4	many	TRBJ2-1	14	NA	CASSPDGGRNEQFF	TGTGCCAGCAGCCCCGATGGGGGCCGCAATGAGCAGTTCTTC
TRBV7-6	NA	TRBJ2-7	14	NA	CASSGGSSSYEQYF	TGTGCCAGCAGCGGGGGGAGTTCCTCCTACGAGCAGTACTTC
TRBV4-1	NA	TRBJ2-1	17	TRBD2	CASSQERSGGEDNEQFF	TGCGCCAGCAGCCAAGAACGGAGCGGGGGGGAAGACAATGAGCAGTTCTTC
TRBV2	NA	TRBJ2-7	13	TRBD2	CASTGGGAYEQYF	TGTGCCTCAACCGGCGGGGGGGCATACGAGCAGTACTTC
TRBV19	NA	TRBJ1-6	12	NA	CASSIGASPLHF	TGTGCCAGTAGTATTGGGGCATCACCCCTCCACTTT
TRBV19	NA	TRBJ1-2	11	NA	CASSINYGYTF	TGTGCCAGTAGTATCAACTATGGCTACACCTTC